This passage covers 9 T cell receptor beta chains from one sample sequenced in a study of spatial heterogeneity in lung cancer. Notes on the study in general: Higher tumor mutation counts went along with higher counts of expanded intratumoral alpha and beta TCRs.

No antigens are known for them. MiXCR was run by TCRdb on the 5' RACE reads, yielding one entry per CDR3 protein. The table records over 10,000 distinct CDR3 sequences, 4.5% to 5.5% of them present only once. Time point in this sample: sample taken at primary tumor resection. Sequences were derived from lung tumor tissue, sampled at surgery. These receptors were obtained from a male donor with early-stage non-small cell lung cancer.

At least ten counts were recorded for this clonotype. This chain links TRBV27 with TRBJ1-5, with a possible D match to TRBD1 (5 bases). The CDR3 is made up of 15 amino acids. V dropped 10 bases and J dropped 0 bases, with 16 bases sitting between them. From germline, CDR1 is MNHEY and CDR2 SMNVEV (reference sequence). The CDR3: CATNTGAVSNQPQHF. The CDR3 DNA follows: TGTGCCACCAATACCGGGGCAGTTAGCAATCAGCCCCAGCATTTT.

This clonotype came up many times. V is TRBV5-5 and J is TRBJ1-1; TRBD1 agrees at 11 bases. Germline values: CDR1 SGHKS, CDR2 YYEKEE (reference sequence). CDR3 length equals 15 residues. The V segment lost 5 bases and the J segment 3 bases; nucleotides outside the gene matches: 6. As DNA, the CDR3 is TGTGCCAGCAGAGGGACAGGGGGTAGGTACACTGAAGCTTTCTTT. This sequence encodes CASRGTGGRYTEAFF.

This clonotype was seen repeatedly, ten times or more. This chain links TRBV12-3 or TRBV12-4 with TRBJ2-4; the D gene is possibly TRBD2 (5 bases). The V and J ends lost 2 bases and 3 bases respectively, with 11 bases between them. This CDR3 is 15 amino acids long. CDR3 bases: TGTGCCAGCAGTTTATGGGGAGAAGGCAAAAACATTCAGTACTTC. This translates into CASSLWGEGKNIQYF.

This clonotype has at least ten counts. The CDR3 DNA reads as TGTGCCAGCAGCTTGGGCTCCCCCGTTGGTACGCAGTATTTT. This sequence encodes CASSLGSPVGTQYF. This chain uses TRBV7-9 with TRBJ2-3; no reliable D call. The CDR3 totals 14 residues. CDR1 SEHNR and CDR2 FQNEAQ come from the germline V gene (reference sequence). Trimming took 3 bases from V and 8 from J, leaving 15 bases between them.

This clonotype was observed at least ten times. The chain links TRBV28 to TRBJ2-2; weak D call: TRBD2 (5 bases). The ends were cut back, 2 bases at V and 3 bases at J, with 10 bases in the middle. The CDR3 has 15 amino acids. Germline-derived CDR1 and CDR2 are MDHEN and SYDVKM. The CDR3 nucleotides read TGTGCCAGCAGTTTAAGGCAGGAGGACACCGGGGAGCTGTTTTTT. The encoded protein is CASSLRQEDTGELFF.

This clonotype came up many times. The CDR3 is CSVVMVAGRNEQFF. The CDR3 nucleotides are TGCAGCGTTGTAATGGTAGCGGGTCGCAATGAGCAGTTCTTC. The rearrangement links TRBV29-1 to TRBJ2-1, with 7 bases that match TRBD2. Germline trimming cut 4 bases from V and 6 bases from J; bases unmatched to any gene: 9. Germline lookup yields CDR1 SQVTM and CDR2 ANQGSEA. The CDR3 extends over 14 amino acids.

In this sample, this clonotype turned up many times. The rearrangement joins TRBV20-1 to TRBJ2-1; 13 nucleotides agree with TRBD2. In germline, CDR1 is DFQATT, CDR2 SNEGSKA (reference sequence). J lost 0 bases, V lost 1 base, and 9 bases had no gene match. CDR3 size: 19 residues. The CDR3 sequence is CSARVSSTSGGSSYNEQFF. The CDR3 nucleotides are TGCAGTGCTAGAGTAAGTTCGACTAGCGGGGGGAGCTCCTACAATGAGCAGTTCTTC.

This clonotype appeared a few times. This chain joins TRBV7-8 and TRBJ2-6; no clear D gene. Germline assignment: CDR1 SGHVS and CDR2 FQNEAQ. Trimming left V 2 bases short and J 0 bases short, with 14 bases between. The CDR3 loop spans 18 amino acids. DNA for the CDR3: TGTGCCAGCAGCTTAAGGGATAGACTGGCCTCTGGGGCCAACGTCCTGACTTTC. This codes for CASSLRDRLASGANVLTF.

This clonotype was counted ten times or more. The J gene is TRBJ2-1, the V gene TRBV4-2; 8 nucleotides agree with TRBD2. Germline V gene sequence: CDR1 LGHNA, CDR2 YNFKEQ. This CDR3 spans 17 amino acids. The V and J ends lost 4 bases and 1 base, in that order; junction bases with no gene match: 9. The CDR3 here is CASSPVTSGQSYNEQFF. The CDR3 DNA reads TGTGCCAGCAGCCCAGTTACTAGCGGACAATCCTACAATGAGCAGTTCTTC.